The 3 T cell receptor beta chains below come from one sample, sequenced in a study of T cell responses to AZD1222 COVID-19 vaccine. Repertoires were generated with immunoSEQ multiplex PCR, while TCRdb's copy carries only in-frame clones and drops some. The repertoire consists of around 63,000 clones, with about 85% occurring once and the leading ten covering less than 20%. This specimen was peripheral blood, taken on day 0 of AZD1222 vaccination. The source is an adult in good health.

This clone has a single count. This rearrangement joins TRBV7-6 to TRBJ1-6; possible D gene TRBD1, 5 bases. This CDR3 region has 14 residues. From germline, CDR1 is SGHVS and CDR2 FNYEAQ. Trimming cost V 1 base and J 7 bases, with 8 bases left between them. CDR3 sequence reads: CASSLETANSPLHF. The DNA of the CDR3 is TGTGCCAGCAGCTTAGAGACAGCCAATTCACCCCTCCACTTT.

The chain's CDR3 is CASSLGAGREQFF. CDR3 in DNA: TGCGCCAGCAGCTTGGGGGCGGGGAGAGAGCAGTTCTTC. The rearrangement links TRBV5-1 to TRBJ2-1, with D perhaps matching TRBD2 (6 bases). The CDR3 sequence is 13 residues long. V gave up 0 bases and J gave up 10 bases, with 11 bases separating them. Germline CDR1 reads SGHRS; CDR2 reads YFSETQ.

The J gene is TRBJ1-1, the V gene TRBV7-3; D gene uncertain. The CDR3 spans 15 residues. Germline V gene sequence: CDR1 SGHTA, CDR2 FQGTGA. The V end was cut by 5 bases, the J end by 4 bases, with 17 bases between. The DNA for the CDR3 is TGTGCCAGCAGCCCACAGAACGGAGGGAGCACTGAAGCTTTCTTT. Translation: CASSPQNGGSTEAFF.